These 2 T cell receptor beta chains originate from one sample sequenced in a study of a mutant IDH1 vaccine in newly diagnosed glioma. No antigen has been identified for these receptors. Time point specified: week 47, end of study. Each dose of the vaccine consisted of 300 ug of mutant IDH1 20-mer peptide, with topical imiquimod. Repertoires were generated with immunoSEQ multiplex PCR, while TCRdb's copy carries only in-frame clones and drops some. The data contain around 84,000 clones, over 75% of them seen just once; the ten biggest clones take up more than 5%. Sequenced here: PBMCs, sampled from a glioma patient whose treatment included an IDH1 peptide vaccine. The receptors come from a man aged 35-49 years with glioma.

This rearrangement joins TRBV5-1 to TRBJ2-1, with D unresolved. This CDR3 has 14 residues. The germline V gene has CDR1 SGHRS and CDR2 YFSETQ. Trimming removed 0 bases from V and 5 bases from J, with 9 bases in between. The CDR3 coding sequence is TGCGCCAGCAGCTTGGCAAGGGTGGACAATGAGCAGTTCTTC. Translated, it gives CASSLARVDNEQFF.

V is TRBV28 and J is TRBJ2-6; D not resolved. The length of the CDR3 is 14 residues. The germline V and J ends were trimmed by 5 bases and 0 bases, with 5 bases remaining between them. Germline CDR1 is MDHEN and CDR2 is SYDVKM. The CDR3 DNA follows: TGTGCCAGCAGTATCTCCTCTGGGGCCAACGTCCTGACTTTC. It specifies CASSISSGANVLTF.